The clone carrying this T cell receptor beta chain showed up many times. No antigen is known for it. Germline-derived CDR1 and CDR2 are KGHDR and SFDVKD. Trimming stripped 7 bases from V and 3 bases from J, with 16 bases between. This CDR3 contains 15 residues. PBMCs were obtained from 10 ml fresh peripheral blood. This entry belongs to a study of T cells in Graves' hyperthyroidism and ophthalmopathy. Regions amplified from RNA transcripts were the TCR beta CDR3 regions. TCR CDR3 regions were first amplified by RT-PCR with HTBI primers. Each CDR3 protein gets one entry after TCRdb re-called the multiplex PCR reads with MiXCR. The table includes about 360,000 distinct CDR3 sequences, approximately 13% detected once. Study-wide points: A 13 V-J model separated ophthalmopathy from stable hyperthyroidism.

The sample was blood. The chain joins TRBV24-1 to TRBJ2-3, with a tentative D call TRBD2 (5 bases). This TCR was sampled from a woman aged 18-35 years with Graves' hyperthyroidism. The CDR3 spells CATSSLEKGTDTQYF. The CDR3 DNA follows: TGTGCCACCAGCTCACTAGAGAAGGGAACAGATACGCAGTATTTT.